The 4 T cell receptor beta chains listed next were all sequenced from one sample in a study of cytomegalovirus exposure and HLA in healthy donors. In the PCR, 60 Vbeta and 13 Jbeta primers were used. Data came from immunoSEQ multiplex PCR; TCRdb stores just in-frame clones and leaves some out. Of more than 95,000 clones in the sample, roughly three fifths were seen once. The sequencing sample was made of PBMCs. The receptors originated from a woman in her forties in good health and CMV-seropositive.

The chain uses TRBV7-8 and TRBJ1-1; 8 bases map to TRBD1. Looked up from germline, CDR1 is SGHVS and CDR2 is FQNEAQ. V was pared by 5 bases and J by 1 base, with 6 bases of the junction left unmatched. This CDR3 contains 15 residues. CDR3: CASSVDRGSNTEAFF. The CDR3 region has the DNA TGTGCCAGCAGCGTAGACAGGGGCTCGAACACTGAAGCTTTCTTT. Filled out from reference TRBV7-8 and TRBJ1-1, the complete variable domain reads GAGVSQSPRYKVAKRGQDVALRCDPISGHVSLFWYQQALGQGPEFLTYFQNEAQLDKSGLPSDRFFAERPEGSVSTLKIQRTQQEDSAVYLCASSVDRGSNTEAFFGQGTRLTVV.

This sequence joins TRBV7-3 and TRBJ2-2, with 8 bases that match TRBD2. Germline loops: CDR1 SGHTA, CDR2 FQGTGA. Trimming cost V 3 bases and J 0 bases; bases outside gene matches: 3. This CDR3 comprises 16 residues. CDR3 bases: TGTGCCAGCAGCTTGGTAGCGGGGCCGAACACCGGGGAGCTGTTTTTT. It yields the protein CASSLVAGPNTGELFF.

This sequence joins TRBV7-6 and TRBJ2-7, with 11 bases matching TRBD2. This CDR3 comprises 14 residues. V was clipped by 4 bases and J by 3 bases; unmatched bases: 2. CDR1 and CDR2 (germline): SGHVS, FNYEAQ. The CDR3 spells CASSSGLAGYEQYF. The CDR3 DNA follows: TGTGCCAGCAGCTCCGGACTAGCGGGCTACGAGCAGTACTTC.

The CDR3 region is CASSPRAGAGTGELFF. In DNA form, the CDR3 reads TGTGCCAGCAGCCCCCGGGCGGGAGCGGGCACCGGGGAGCTGTTTTTT. The chain combines TRBV11-3 with TRBJ2-2, with 7 nucleotides matching TRBD2. V lost 5 bases, J lost 4 bases, and 10 bases stayed unmatched. The germline CDR1 and CDR2 sequences are SGHNT and YENEEA. This CDR3 region has 16 residues.